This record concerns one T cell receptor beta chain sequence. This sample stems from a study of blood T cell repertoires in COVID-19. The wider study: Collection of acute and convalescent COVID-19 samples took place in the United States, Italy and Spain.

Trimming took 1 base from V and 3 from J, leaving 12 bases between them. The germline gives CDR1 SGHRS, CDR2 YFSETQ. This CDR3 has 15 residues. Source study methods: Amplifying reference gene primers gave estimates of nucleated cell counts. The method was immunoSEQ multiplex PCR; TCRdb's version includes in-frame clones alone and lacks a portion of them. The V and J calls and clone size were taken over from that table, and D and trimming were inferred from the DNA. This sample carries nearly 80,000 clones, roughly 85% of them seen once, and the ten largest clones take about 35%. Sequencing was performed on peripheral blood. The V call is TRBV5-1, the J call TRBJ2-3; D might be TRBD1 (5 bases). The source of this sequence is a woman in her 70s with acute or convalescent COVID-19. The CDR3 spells CASSLTPGPTDTQYF. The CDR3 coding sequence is TGCGCCAGCAGCTTGACGCCAGGGCCGACAGATACGCAGTATTTT. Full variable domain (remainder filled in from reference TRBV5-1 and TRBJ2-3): KAGVTQTPRYLIKTRGQQVTLSCSPISGHRSVSWYQQTPGQGLQFLFEYFSETQRNKGNFPGRFSGRQFSNSRSEMNVSTLELGDSALYLCASSLTPGPTDTQYFGPGTRLTVL.